This TCR beta chain derives from a study of blood T cells in healthy people across ages. By frequency in the sample, this clonotype is medium-sized (0.01 to 0.1%). V lost 4 bases and J lost 1; bases outside the gene matches: 2. Germline V gene lookup returns CDR1 DFQATT and CDR2 SNEGSKA (reference sequence). There are 14 residues in the CDR3. A J-beta primer mix and a sample-barcoded 5' primer were used in a second PCR of about 7 to 12 cycles. TCRdb processed the 5' RACE reads anew with MiXCR; each CDR3 protein has one entry. Here the sample spans around 900,000 distinct CDR3 sequences, around 26% being singletons.

Sequenced sample: blood. The chain is built from TRBV20-1 and TRBJ2-3, with TRBD1 matching 10 bases. The TCR comes from a woman aged 80 or over in good health. CDR3: CSATGTGGTDTQYF. The CDR3 DNA is TGCAGTGCTACCGGGACAGGGGGCACAGATACGCAGTATTTT.